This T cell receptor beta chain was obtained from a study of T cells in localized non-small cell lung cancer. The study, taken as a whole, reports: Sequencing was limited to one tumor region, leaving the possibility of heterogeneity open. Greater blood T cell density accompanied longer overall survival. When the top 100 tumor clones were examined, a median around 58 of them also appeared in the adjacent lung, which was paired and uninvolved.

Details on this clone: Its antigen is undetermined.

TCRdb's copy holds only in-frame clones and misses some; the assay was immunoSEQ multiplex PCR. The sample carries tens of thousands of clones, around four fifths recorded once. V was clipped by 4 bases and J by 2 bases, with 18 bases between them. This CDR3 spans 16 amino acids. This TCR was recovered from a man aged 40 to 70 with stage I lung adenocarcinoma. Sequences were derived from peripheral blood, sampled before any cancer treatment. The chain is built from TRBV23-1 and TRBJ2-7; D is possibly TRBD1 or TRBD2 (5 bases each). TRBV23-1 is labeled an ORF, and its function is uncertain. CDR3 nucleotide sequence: TGCGCCAGCAGTCGGGACCATCGGGGCAGAACCTACGAGCAGTACTTC. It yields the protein CASSRDHRGRTYEQYF.